Below, 12 T cell receptor beta chains from the same sample are listed, as sequenced in a study of spatial heterogeneity in lung cancer. Study-wide points: The number of expanded tumor alpha and beta chains correlated with mutation number.

Time point in this sample: sample taken at primary tumor resection. TCRdb called the 5' RACE reads again in MiXCR, with one record for every CDR3 protein. Of around 2,200 distinct CDR3 sequences in the sample, more than 6% were seen once. Antigens of these TCRs are unknown. Sequenced here: lung tumor tissue, sampled at surgery. These TCRs come from a female donor with early-stage non-small cell lung cancer.

This clonotype counts as medium-sized (0.01 to 0.1%). V usage is TRBV7-9 and J usage is TRBJ1-5; D may be TRBD1 (6 bases). This CDR3 is built from 13 residues. With 5 bases removed from V and 5 bases from J, the gap between germline ends came to 10 bases. Germline loops: CDR1 SEHNR, CDR2 FQNEAQ (reference sequence). Written as DNA, the CDR3 is TGTGCCAGCAGCGATGGACAGTATCAGCCCCAGCATTTT. It translates to CASSDGQYQPQHF.

This clonotype is labeled as medium-sized. The chain has TRBV27 and TRBJ2-1; TRBD1 aligns across 10 bases. This CDR3 contains 14 residues. Looked up from germline, CDR1 is MNHEY and CDR2 is SMNVEV (reference sequence). With 7 bases clipped from V and 5 bases from J, the junction kept 5 bases outside the gene matches. CDR3 DNA: TGTGCCAGCAAACCCGGGACAGGGGACAATGAGCAGTTCTTC. Its translation is CASKPGTGDNEQFF.

This clonotype is medium-sized in the sample. The chain has TRBV5-6 and TRBJ1-5, with D possibly matching TRBD1 (5 bases). V was pared by 2 bases and J by 10 bases, with 19 bases between. Germline V gene data show CDR1 as SGHDT and CDR2 as YYEEEE. This CDR3 has 15 amino acids. Written as DNA, the CDR3 is TGTGCCAGCAGCTTCGGACCGGGACTGACAGCACCCCAGCATTTT. Protein product: CASSFGPGLTAPQHF. Supplemented by reference TRBV5-6 and TRBJ1-5, the full variable domain reads DAGVTQSPTHLIKTRGQQVTLRCSPKSGHDTVSWYQQALGQGPQFIFQYYEEEERQRGNFPDRFSGHQFPNYSSELNVNALLLGDSALYLCASSFGPGLTAPQHFGDGTRLSIL.

This clonotype is termed medium-sized. This chain uses TRBV7-2 with TRBJ2-3; D remains ambiguous. This CDR3 region has 16 residues. With 5 bases removed from V and 2 bases from J, the gap between germline ends came to 17 bases. In germline, CDR1 is SGHTA, CDR2 FQGNSA. CDR3 region: CASSPGTGSFTDTQYF. As DNA, the CDR3 is TGTGCCAGCAGCCCGGGCACTGGGTCCTTCACAGATACGCAGTATTTT.

By sample fraction, this clonotype is medium-sized (0.01 to 0.1%). J is TRBJ2-5 and V is TRBV5-4; maybe TRBD1 (6 bases). The CDR3 contains 14 residues. CDR1 is SGHNT, CDR2 YYREEE, per germline (reference sequence). Trimming left V 2 bases short and J 3 bases short, with 11 bases between. As DNA, the CDR3 is TGTGCCAGCAGCTTCCGGGACACCGAAGAGACCCAGTACTTC. Residues: CASSFRDTEETQYF.

This clonotype qualifies as medium-sized. The gene calls are TRBV19 and TRBJ2-1; D gene unclear. CDR3 length: 15 amino acids. Trimming removed 0 bases at V and 12 bases at J, with 18 bases between. From germline, CDR1 is LNHDA and CDR2 SQIVND (reference sequence). The CDR3, as DNA: TGTGCCAGTAGTATAGATCTACTCGCGCCCGCCGGGCAGTTCTTC. Protein: CASSIDLLAPAGQFF.

The table lists this clonotype with many counts. The chain has TRBV20-1 and TRBJ2-1; D is unclear. The V gene's germline CDR1 is DFQATT and CDR2 SNEGSKA (reference sequence). V dropped 3 bases and J dropped 1 base, with 10 bases sitting between them. The CDR3 extends over 14 amino acids. DNA for the CDR3: TGCAGTGCTAGGAGCTTTGGGTCCTACAATGAGCAGTTCTTC. Amino acid sequence: CSARSFGSYNEQFF.

This clonotype was recorded many times. This chain joins TRBV24-1 and TRBJ1-2; 7 positions match TRBD1. The CDR3 length is 14 residues. J gave up 0 bases and V 10 bases, and 7 bases lay outside the gene matches. The germline CDR1 and CDR2 sequences are KGHDR and SFDVKD. The CDR3 bases are TGTGCCACTGCTCCGGGACAGTCTAACTATGGCTACACCTTC. Amino acid sequence: CATAPGQSNYGYTF.

This clonotype was recorded at least ten times. The V and J genes are TRBV20-1 and TRBJ1-5, with 9 bases fitting TRBD1. With 3 bases clipped from V and 2 bases from J, the junction kept 5 bases outside the gene matches. The CDR3 covers 15 residues. Germline V gene sequence: CDR1 DFQATT, CDR2 SNEGSKA (reference sequence). CDR3: CSARTGGERNQPQHF. CDR3 DNA: TGCAGTGCTAGGACAGGGGGTGAGCGCAATCAGCCCCAGCATTTT.

There are many counts of this clonotype. The J gene is TRBJ2-1, the V gene TRBV30, with D possibly matching TRBD2 (6 bases). Trimming took 0 bases from V and 2 from J, leaving 11 bases between them. There are 15 residues in the CDR3. Germline V CDR1 and CDR2: GTSNPN, SVGIG (reference sequence). The CDR3 DNA reads as TGTGCCTGGAGTGTTAGCGGCCGCACCTACAATGAGCAGTTCTTC. This codes for CAWSVSGRTYNEQFF.

This clonotype is medium-sized. The chain employs TRBV11-2 and TRBJ2-3, with D maybe TRBD1 (5 bases). CDR1 SGHAT and CDR2 FQNNGV come from the germline V gene. The CDR3 runs 16 residues. V was pared by 1 base and J by 9 bases, with 20 bases between. The DNA for the CDR3 is TGTGCCAGCAGCTTAGTAACCTCCCTCCAAACAGGAACGCAGTATTTT. Its protein is CASSLVTSLQTGTQYF.

By share, this clonotype counts as medium-sized (0.01 to 0.1%). CDR3 amino acids: CASTTPGGGTWQPQHF. In DNA, the CDR3 is TGTGCCAGCACTACTCCTGGAGGGGGCACGTGGCAGCCCCAGCATTTT. The chain employs TRBV28 and TRBJ1-5; TRBD1 agrees at 7 bases. V lost 7 bases, J lost 7 bases, and 16 bases stayed unmatched. Germline-derived CDR1 and CDR2 are MDHEN and SYDVKM. The length of the CDR3 is 16 residues. Drawing the rest from reference TRBV28 and TRBJ1-5, the complete variable domain is DVKVTQSSRYLVKRTGEKVFLECVQDMDHENMFWYRQDPGLGLRLIYFSYDVKMKEKGDIPEGYSVSREKKERFSLILESASTNQTSMYLCASTTPGGGTWQPQHFGDGTRLSIL.